This TCR beta chain appears in the sequencing data of a study of blood T cell repertoires in COVID-19. As for the study in general: Samples of COVID-19 (acute and convalescent) were obtained from the United States, Italy and Spain. Sources were T cells, B-cell-depleted T cells, or PBMCs; the material itself was cDNA or gDNA.

Authors' processing steps: Reference gene primer amplification gave estimated nucleated cell counts. This table comes from immunoSEQ multiplex PCR, and its TCRdb copy is limited to in-frame clones, with some not included. V, J and clone size derive from that table, while D and trimming were established from the DNA sequence. The sample records 100,000 or so clones, under 80% being singletons. The CDR3 runs to 13 residues. Germline values: CDR1 MDHEN, CDR2 SYDVKM. V lost 5 bases and J lost 4, with 11 bases in between. The receptor was derived from a woman between 65 and 79 years old with acute or convalescent COVID-19. The sample consisted of peripheral blood. This chain connects TRBV28 to TRBJ1-2, with D unclear. CDR3 DNA: TGTGCCAGCAGTCCATCAGGTGGCTATGGCTACACCTTC. Translation gives CASSPSGGYGYTF.